Here is one T cell receptor beta chain with its context. Its antigen is as yet unknown. V lost 5 bases, J lost 7 bases, and 17 bases lay in between. CDR1 is SGHAT and CDR2 is FQNNGV in the germline V gene. The CDR3 runs to 15 residues. This sample was taken from a study of T cells in Graves' hyperthyroidism and ophthalmopathy. Overall study results and limits: Blood samples included most of the expanded thyroid clonotypes exceeding 0.001.

What was amplified from RNA transcripts were TCR beta CDR3 regions. The TCR CDR3 first-round RT-PCR relied on the HTBI primer set. TCRdb ran MiXCR on the multiplex PCR reads and lists one entry per CDR3 protein. The data hold a few hundred thousand distinct CDR3 sequences, with 35% to 55% observed a single time. Across 18 months, stable Graves' hyperthyroidism was marked by no progression to ophthalmopathy. Hyperthyroidism patients were newly diagnosed, had disease duration under 2 months, and were aged 18 to 65 years. It was uncontrolled infection, other autoimmune disease, pregnancy or lactation that excluded patients.

The sequenced sample consisted of peripheral blood or thyroid tissue (not recorded which). The sequence came from a young woman with Graves' hyperthyroidism. The chain links TRBV11-2 to TRBJ2-2, with a possible D match to TRBD2 (6 bases). CDR3 nucleotide sequence: TGTGCCAGCAGCCCCGGCGGGGAGAGTGGCGGGGAGCTGTTTTTT. Translating gives CASSPGGESGGELFF.